These 7 T cell receptor beta chains share one sample of origin, sequenced in a study of beta chain features in type 1 diabetes (dated by TCRdb to 2017 to 2018). Receptors were amplified or captured by the immunoSEQ multiplex PCR assay. The entire isolated RNA was reverse transcribed using the High Capacity cDNA Reverse Transcription Kit, and thus expressed TCRB transcripts were sequenced. This is the immuneACCESS table as TCRdb keeps it, with only in-frame sequences that have V and J called. A part of the clones is gone; compared with another copy, unresolved V genes explain less than half, and the rest is unexplained. Counted in this sample were approximately 170,000 clones; approximately 62% of them appeared once. The ten biggest clones cover nearly 0.09% of the sample. The antigens for these receptors are not known. The investigation overall reported the following: In all four CD4+ subsets, TCRB CDR3 length was moderately but significantly shorter in type 1 diabetes patients.

The specimen was naive CD4+ T cells from blood. The cell subset or site label corresponds to: true naive CD4+ T cells. The origin of the receptors is a young man with type 1 diabetes.

The chain employs TRBV7-2 and TRBJ2-1, with D tentatively TRBD1 (5 bases). CDR1 and CDR2 from the germline V gene are SGHTA and FQGNSA. Trimming pared 4 bases from V and 4 bases from J, leaving 14 bases between. The CDR3 contains 15 residues. CDR3 DNA: TGTGCCAGCAGCTATGACAAGGGGAAGTACAATGAGCAGTTCTTC. Its translation is CASSYDKGKYNEQFF.

DNA of the CDR3: TGTGCCAGCAGCCGCGAAGGACAGGGGCCCTACAATGAGCAGTTCTTC. Its translation is CASSREGQGPYNEQFF. The chain carries TRBV5-4 and TRBJ2-1; 9 bases are shared with TRBD1. Germline assignment: CDR1 SGHNT and CDR2 YYREEE (reference sequence). V dropped 4 bases and J dropped 2; count of bases not matched to a gene: 7. CDR3 length equals 16 residues.

This rearrangement joins TRBV27 to TRBJ2-7; perhaps D is TRBD1 or TRBD2 (5 bases each). Trimming cost V 6 bases and J 1 base, with 10 bases left between them. CDR3 length: 13 amino acids. CDR1 is MNHEY, CDR2 SMNVEV, per germline (reference sequence). CDR3 nucleotides: TGTGCCAGCAGGCTGAGGGGATCCTACGAGCAGTACTTC. It translates to CASRLRGSYEQYF.

The rearrangement joins TRBV5-6 to TRBJ2-2; 8 nucleotides match TRBD1. Per germline, CDR1 SGHDT and CDR2 YYEEEE. This CDR3 has 16 residues. Trimming took 3 bases from V and 3 from J; bases not matched to a gene: 7. The CDR3 sequence: CASSYTGTGYTGELFF. The DNA for the CDR3 is TGTGCCAGCAGCTATACCGGGACAGGATACACCGGGGAGCTGTTTTTT.

The chain combines TRBV10-3 with TRBJ2-5; D is possibly TRBD1 (5 bases). The germline CDR1 and CDR2 sequences are ENHRY and SYGVKD. V was pared by 3 bases and J by 2 bases, with 13 bases between. This CDR3 has 15 residues. This CDR3 reads CAISEVRAPQETQYF. DNA of the CDR3: TGTGCCATCAGTGAAGTCAGGGCTCCGCAAGAGACCCAGTACTTC.

This chain connects TRBV20-1 to TRBJ2-5; D is unclear. The CDR3 is made up of 11 amino acids. Per germline, CDR1 DFQATT and CDR2 SNEGSKA (reference sequence). Trimming left V 6 bases short and J 5 bases short, with 10 bases between. The CDR3 loop is CSAGRRETQYF. CDR3 nucleotide sequence: TGCAGTGCCGGGCGCAGGGAGACCCAGTACTTC.

The genes are TRBV4-3 and TRBJ2-1, with 11 positions matching TRBD2. The CDR3 runs to 17 residues. Trimming cost V 4 bases and J 3 bases; bases outside gene matches: 8. Per the germline V gene, CDR1 is LGHNA and CDR2 is YSLEER. Here the CDR3 reads CASSRTTGLADYNEQFF. CDR3 coding DNA: TGCGCCAGCAGCCGTACTACGGGACTAGCGGACTACAATGAGCAGTTCTTC.